The 18 T cell receptor beta chains listed next were all sequenced from one sample in a study of blood T cell repertoires in COVID-19. TCRdb's table, derived via immunoSEQ multiplex PCR, lists solely in-frame clones and lacks some. The sample lists 210,000 or so clones, just under 90% occurring once. The sample was peripheral blood. These receptors all come from a man under 40 with COVID-19, enrolled during active disease.

This clone showed up just a few times. The chain carries TRBV11-2 and TRBJ2-2, with 7 nucleotides matching TRBD1. Germline V CDR1 and CDR2: SGHAT, FQNNGV. This CDR3 is 14 amino acids long. The V gene end was trimmed by 5 bases and the J gene end by 6 bases; junction bases not matched to a gene: 6. Written as DNA, the CDR3 is TGTGCCAGCAGCGCGACAGGGTTGTCCGGGGAGCTGTTTTTT. It is translated as CASSATGLSGELFF.

The J gene is TRBJ1-1, the V gene TRBV19; TRBD1 agrees at 9 bases. Germline V CDR1 and CDR2: LNHDA, SQIVND (reference sequence). This CDR3 comprises 15 residues. Trimming cost V 4 bases and J 1 base; bases outside gene matches: 4. CDR3 amino acids: CASSTTGQGNTEAFF. The CDR3 DNA reads as TGTGCCAGTAGTACAACGGGACAGGGGAACACTGAAGCTTTCTTT.

The rearrangement links TRBV12-3 or TRBV12-4 to TRBJ1-2, with D possibly matching TRBD1 (5 bases). The CDR3 has 12 amino acids. Trimming left V 2 bases short and J 5 bases short, with 6 bases between. In DNA, the CDR3 is TGTGCCAGCAGTTTAAAGGGGTATGGCTACACCTTC. Translation gives CASSLKGYGYTF.

V and J are TRBV6-2 or TRBV6-3 and TRBJ1-2, with D uncertain. The CDR3 is 17 amino acids. V was shortened by 4 bases and J by 5 bases, with 23 bases between the two germline ends. Germline values: CDR1 MNHEY, CDR2 SVGEGT. Here the CDR3 reads CASSSTSTGSSGYGYTF. CDR3 bases: TGTGCCAGCAGTTCGACCAGTACGGGTTCGAGTGGGTATGGCTACACCTTC.

This clone was counted once. This chain joins TRBV9 and TRBJ1-1; weak D call: TRBD1 (5 bases). The CDR3 runs to 16 residues. Trimming left V 0 bases short and J 0 bases short, with 12 bases between. Germline-derived CDR1 and CDR2 are SGDLS and YYNGEE. CDR3: CASSVGRRGLNTEAFF. The CDR3 coding sequence is TGTGCCAGCAGCGTAGGACGGAGGGGCCTGAACACTGAAGCTTTCTTT.

V and J are TRBV15 and TRBJ1-2; unclear D gene. The CDR3 extends over 13 amino acids. V shed 7 bases and J shed 6 bases, with 15 bases lying between them. CDR1 is LNHNV, CDR2 YYDKDF, per germline (reference sequence). The CDR3 here is CATTDYQRDGYTF. In nucleotides, the CDR3 is TGTGCCACCACCGATTATCAGAGGGATGGCTACACCTTC.

J is TRBJ2-2 and V is TRBV18; D is perhaps TRBD1 (6 bases). The V and J ends lost 5 bases and 6 bases respectively, with 10 bases between them. In germline, CDR1 is KGHSH, CDR2 LQKENI. The CDR3 length is 13 residues. The CDR3 is CASSVQGAGELFF. CDR3 DNA: TGTGCCAGCTCAGTACAGGGAGCCGGGGAGCTGTTTTTT.

This clone has more than one count but fewer than ten. The gene calls are TRBV4-2 and TRBJ2-7; 9 positions agree with TRBD1. The J segment lost 1 base and the V segment lost 2 bases, leaving 6 bases of the junction unmatched. From germline, CDR1 is LGHNA and CDR2 YNFKEQ. The CDR3 is 16 amino acids. Here the CDR3 DNA reads TGTGCCAGCAGCCAATCGACAGGGGGGAGTTCCTACGAGCAGTACTTC. It specifies CASSQSTGGSSYEQYF.

V and J are TRBV12-3 or TRBV12-4 and TRBJ1-2; 8 bases line up with TRBD1. The CDR3 runs 13 residues. The ends lost 7 bases at V and 8 bases at J; junction bases unmatched: 9. The CDR3 spells CASTQGQGYGYTF. CDR3 DNA sequence: TGTGCCAGCACCCAAGGACAGGGCTACGGCTACACCTTC.

The chain combines TRBV10-3 with TRBJ1-1; tentative D call: TRBD1 (6 bases). Germline V gives CDR1 ENHRY, CDR2 SYGVKD. The CDR3 has 15 amino acids. Trimming stripped 3 bases from V and 1 base from J, with 12 bases between. The CDR3 spells CAISDPGQPNTEAFF. The CDR3 DNA is TGTGCCATCAGTGATCCAGGACAGCCGAACACTGAAGCTTTCTTT.

The chain is built from TRBV7-3 and TRBJ2-3; TRBD2 matches 11 bases. The J segment lost 5 bases and the V segment lost 6 bases, leaving 7 bases of the junction unmatched. This CDR3 is built from 15 residues. The germline CDR1 and CDR2 sequences are SGHTA and FQGTGA. CDR3 region: CASSLALAGVDTQYF. CDR3 DNA sequence: TGTGCCAGCAGTTTAGCACTAGCGGGAGTAGATACGCAGTATTTT. The entire variable domain, with the rest obtained from reference TRBV7-3 and TRBJ2-3, is as follows: GAGVSQTPSNKVTEKGKYVELRCDPISGHTALYWYRQSLGQGPEFLIYFQGTGAADDSGLPNDRFFAVRPEGSVSTLKIQRTERGDSAVYLCASSLALAGVDTQYFGPGTRLTVL.

The chain recombines TRBV6-5 with TRBJ1-2, with D possibly TRBD1 on 5 matching bases. Trimming stripped 0 bases from V and 4 bases from J, with 6 bases between. The germline gives CDR1 MNHEY, CDR2 SVGAGI. CDR3 length equals 13 residues. CDR3: CASSYSGGYGYTF. CDR3 nucleotides: TGTGCCAGCAGTTACTCCGGGGGCTATGGCTACACCTTC.

The J gene is TRBJ2-1, the V gene TRBV24-1; D not certain. V lost 0 bases and J lost 6, with 14 bases in between. Germline CDR1 KGHDR, CDR2 SFDVKD. The length of the CDR3 is 16 residues. The CDR3 sequence is CATSDLQSVESNEQFF. In DNA form, the CDR3 reads TGTGCCACCAGTGATTTGCAGAGCGTCGAGTCCAATGAGCAGTTCTTC.

V usage is TRBV7-8 and J usage is TRBJ2-7; 9 bases line up with TRBD2. J was trimmed by 3 bases and V by 5 bases; bases with no gene match: 11. Germline loops: CDR1 SGHVS, CDR2 FQNEAQ. The CDR3 has 16 residues. CDR3 sequence: CASSARAIAGDYEQYF. CDR3 coding DNA: TGTGCCAGCAGCGCTCGTGCCATAGCGGGGGACTACGAGCAGTACTTC.

The chain carries TRBV28 and TRBJ1-1; D perhaps matches TRBD1 (5 bases). The CDR3 is 14 residues long. CDR1 and CDR2 (germline): MDHEN, SYDVKM. The V and J ends lost 10 bases and 0 bases respectively, with 15 bases between them. The CDR3 loop is CATRRGNLNTEAFF. CDR3 coding DNA: TGTGCCACCCGACGGGGGAATTTGAACACTGAAGCTTTCTTT.

The chain couples TRBV6-1 to TRBJ1-6, with a tentative D call TRBD1 (6 bases). The ends were cut back, 4 bases at V and 8 bases at J, with 18 bases in the middle. The germline V gene has CDR1 MNHNS and CDR2 SASEGT. The length of the CDR3 is 16 residues. The CDR3 sequence: CASSAPSQGFHSPLHF. The DNA of the CDR3 is TGTGCCAGCAGTGCACCCTCACAGGGTTTCCATTCACCCCTCCACTTT.

The rearrangement joins TRBV4-1 to TRBJ2-7, with 7 bases that match TRBD1. This CDR3 spans 15 amino acids. Germline loops: CDR1 MGHRA, CDR2 YSYEKL. Trimming removed 1 base from V and 2 bases from J; junction bases left unmatched: 5. The CDR3 region is CASSQVIDRAYEQYF. The CDR3 DNA reads as TGCGCCAGCAGCCAAGTTATTGACAGGGCCTACGAGCAGTACTTC.

This chain links TRBV3-1 (or the pseudogene TRBV3-2) with TRBJ2-2, with TRBD2 matching 11 bases. The CDR3 totals 19 residues. Germline V gene sequence: CDR1 LGHDT, CDR2 YNNKEL (reference sequence). V shed 0 bases and J 1 base; nucleotides not matched to a gene: 7. The CDR3 DNA follows: TGTGCCAGCAGCCAAGAAAGGTCTAGCGGGGGGATGAACACCGGGGAGCTGTTTTTT. It translates to CASSQERSSGGMNTGELFF.